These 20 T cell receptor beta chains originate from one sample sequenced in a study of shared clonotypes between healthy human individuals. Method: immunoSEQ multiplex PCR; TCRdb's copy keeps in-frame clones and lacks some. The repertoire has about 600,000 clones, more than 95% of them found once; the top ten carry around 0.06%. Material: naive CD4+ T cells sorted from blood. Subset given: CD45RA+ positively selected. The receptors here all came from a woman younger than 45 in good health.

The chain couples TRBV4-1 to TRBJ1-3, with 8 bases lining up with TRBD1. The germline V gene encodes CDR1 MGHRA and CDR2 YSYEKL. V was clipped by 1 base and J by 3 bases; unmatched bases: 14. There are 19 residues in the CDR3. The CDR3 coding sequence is TGCGCCAGCAGCCAAGCAGCCATCACCAGGGGGCTTATTGGAAACACCATATATTTT. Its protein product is CASSQAAITRGLIGNTIYF.

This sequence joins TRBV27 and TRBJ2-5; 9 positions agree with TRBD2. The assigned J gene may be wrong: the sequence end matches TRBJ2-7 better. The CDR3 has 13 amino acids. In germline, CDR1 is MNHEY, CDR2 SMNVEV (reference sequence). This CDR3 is CASSQREAREQYF. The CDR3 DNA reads TGTGCCAGCAGTCAGCGGGAGGCCCGCGAGCAGTACTTC.

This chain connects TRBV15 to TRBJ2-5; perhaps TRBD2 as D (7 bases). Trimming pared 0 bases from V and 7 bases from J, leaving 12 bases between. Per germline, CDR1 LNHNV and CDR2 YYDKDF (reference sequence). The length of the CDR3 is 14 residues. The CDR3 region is CATSRENREGTQYF. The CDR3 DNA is TGTGCCACCAGCAGAGAAAACAGGGAGGGGACCCAGTACTTC.

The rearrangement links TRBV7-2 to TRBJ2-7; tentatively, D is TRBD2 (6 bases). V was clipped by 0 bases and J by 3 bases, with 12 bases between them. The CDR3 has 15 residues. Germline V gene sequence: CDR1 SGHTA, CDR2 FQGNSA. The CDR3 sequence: CASSLAGGSIYEQYF. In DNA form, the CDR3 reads TGTGCCAGCAGCTTAGCGGGGGGTTCGATCTACGAGCAGTACTTC. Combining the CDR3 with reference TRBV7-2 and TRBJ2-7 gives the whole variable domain GAGVSQSPSNKVTEKGKDVELRCDPISGHTALYWYRQSLGQGLEFLIYFQGNSAPDKSGLPSDRFSAERTGGSVSTLTIQRTQQEDSAVYLCASSLAGGSIYEQYFGPGTRLTVT.

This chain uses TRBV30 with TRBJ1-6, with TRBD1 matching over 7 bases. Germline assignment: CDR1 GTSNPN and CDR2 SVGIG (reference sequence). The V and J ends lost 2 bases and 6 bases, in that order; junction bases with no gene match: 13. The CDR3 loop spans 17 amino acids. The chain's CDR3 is CAWSPLGTANLNSPLHF. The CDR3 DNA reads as TGTGCCTGGAGTCCCCTGGGGACAGCCAACCTTAATTCACCCCTCCACTTT. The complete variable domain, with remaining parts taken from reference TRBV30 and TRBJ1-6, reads SQTIHQWPATLVQPVGSPLSLECTVEGTSNPNLYWYRQAAGRGLQLLFYSVGIGQISSEVPQNLSASRPQDRQFILSSKKLLLSDSGFYLCAWSPLGTANLNSPLHFGNGTRLTVT.

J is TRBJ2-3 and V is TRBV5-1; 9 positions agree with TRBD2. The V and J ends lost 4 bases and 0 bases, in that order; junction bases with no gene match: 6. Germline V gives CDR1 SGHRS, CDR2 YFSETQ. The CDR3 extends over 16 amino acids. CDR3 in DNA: TGCGCCAGCAGCGGGCGGGAGGGAGTAAGCACAGATACGCAGTATTTT. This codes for CASSGREGVSTDTQYF.

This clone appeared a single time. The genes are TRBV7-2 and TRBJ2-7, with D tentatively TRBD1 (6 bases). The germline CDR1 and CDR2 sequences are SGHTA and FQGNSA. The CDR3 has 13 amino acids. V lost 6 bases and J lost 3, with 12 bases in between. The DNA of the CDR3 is TGTGCCAGCAGTCGGACAGTCAACTACGAGCAGTACTTC. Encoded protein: CASSRTVNYEQYF.

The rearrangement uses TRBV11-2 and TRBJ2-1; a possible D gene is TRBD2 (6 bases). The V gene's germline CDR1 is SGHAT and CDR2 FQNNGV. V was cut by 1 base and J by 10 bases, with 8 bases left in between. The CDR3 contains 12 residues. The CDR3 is CASSLVGREQFF. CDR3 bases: TGTGCCAGCAGCTTAGTGGGGAGGGAGCAGTTCTTC.

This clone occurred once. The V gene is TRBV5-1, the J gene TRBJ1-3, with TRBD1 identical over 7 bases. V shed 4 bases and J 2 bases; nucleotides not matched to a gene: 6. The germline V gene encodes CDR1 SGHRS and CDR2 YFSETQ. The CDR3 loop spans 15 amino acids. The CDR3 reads CASSPTGETGNTIYF. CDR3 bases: TGCGCCAGCAGCCCTACAGGGGAGACTGGAAACACCATATATTTT.

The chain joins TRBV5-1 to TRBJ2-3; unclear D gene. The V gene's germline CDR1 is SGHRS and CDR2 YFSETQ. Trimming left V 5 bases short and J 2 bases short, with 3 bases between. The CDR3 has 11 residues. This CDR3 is CASRTTDTQYF. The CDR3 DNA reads TGCGCCAGCAGGACCACAGATACGCAGTATTTT.

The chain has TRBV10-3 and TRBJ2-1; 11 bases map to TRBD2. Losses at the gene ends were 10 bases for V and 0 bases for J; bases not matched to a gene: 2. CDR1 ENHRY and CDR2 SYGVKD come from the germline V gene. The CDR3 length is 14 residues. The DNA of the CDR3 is TGTGCCACCACTAGCGGGAGCTCCTACAATGAGCAGTTCTTC. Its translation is CATTSGSSYNEQFF.

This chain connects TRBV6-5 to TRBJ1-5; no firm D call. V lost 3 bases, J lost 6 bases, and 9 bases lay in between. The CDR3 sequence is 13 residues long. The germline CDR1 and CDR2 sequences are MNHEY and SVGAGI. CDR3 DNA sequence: TGTGCCAGCAGTTATAGGGATAGTCAGCCCCAGCATTTT. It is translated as CASSYRDSQPQHF.

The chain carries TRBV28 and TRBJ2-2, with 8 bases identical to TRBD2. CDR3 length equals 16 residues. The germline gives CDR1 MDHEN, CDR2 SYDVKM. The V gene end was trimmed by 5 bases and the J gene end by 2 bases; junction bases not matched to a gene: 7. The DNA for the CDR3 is TGTGCCAGCAGTCTCGGACTAGCCTACAACACCGGGGAGCTGTTTTTT. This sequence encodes CASSLGLAYNTGELFF.

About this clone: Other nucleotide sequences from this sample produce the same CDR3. CDR3 DNA: TGCAGCGTTGAAGCCCGGGGCTCCTACAATGAGCAGTTCTTC. It yields the protein CSVEARGSYNEQFF. The chain employs TRBV29-1 and TRBJ2-1; D perhaps matches TRBD2 (5 bases). CDR3 length: 14 amino acids. CDR1 and CDR2 (germline): SQVTM, ANQGSEA. Trimming removed 1 base from V and 0 bases from J, with 7 bases in between.

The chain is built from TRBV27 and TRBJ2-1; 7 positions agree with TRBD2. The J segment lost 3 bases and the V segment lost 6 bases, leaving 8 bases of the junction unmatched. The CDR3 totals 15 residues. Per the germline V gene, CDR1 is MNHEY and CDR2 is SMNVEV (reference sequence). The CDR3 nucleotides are TGTGCCAGCAGAGTGGGAGGGGCAAGCTACAATGAGCAGTTCTTC. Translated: CASRVGGASYNEQFF.

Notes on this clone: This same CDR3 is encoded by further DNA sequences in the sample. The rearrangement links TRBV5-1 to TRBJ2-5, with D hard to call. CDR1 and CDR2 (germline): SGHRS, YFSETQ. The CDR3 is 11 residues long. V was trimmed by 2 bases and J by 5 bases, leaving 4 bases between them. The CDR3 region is CASSFSETQYF. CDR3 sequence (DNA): TGCGCCAGCAGCTTTTCCGAGACCCAGTACTTC. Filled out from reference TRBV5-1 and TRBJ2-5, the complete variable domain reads KAGVTQTPRYLIKTRGQQVTLSCSPISGHRSVSWYQQTPGQGLQFLFEYFSETQRNKGNFPGRFSGRQFSNSRSEMNVSTLELGDSALYLCASSFSETQYFGPGTRLLVL.

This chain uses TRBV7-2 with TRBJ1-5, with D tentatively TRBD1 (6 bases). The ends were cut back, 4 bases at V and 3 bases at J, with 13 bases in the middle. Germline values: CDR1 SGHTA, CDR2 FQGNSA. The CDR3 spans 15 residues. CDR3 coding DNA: TGTGCCAGCAGCTCACAGGGAGGGAACAATCAGCCCCAGCATTTT. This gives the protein CASSSQGGNNQPQHF.

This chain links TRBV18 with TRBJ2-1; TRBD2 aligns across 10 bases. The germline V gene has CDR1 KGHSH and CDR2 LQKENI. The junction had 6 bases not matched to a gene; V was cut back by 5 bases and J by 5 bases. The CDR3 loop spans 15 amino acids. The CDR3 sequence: CASSSISGRNNEQFF. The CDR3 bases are TGTGCCAGCTCAAGTATTAGCGGGAGGAACAATGAGCAGTTCTTC.

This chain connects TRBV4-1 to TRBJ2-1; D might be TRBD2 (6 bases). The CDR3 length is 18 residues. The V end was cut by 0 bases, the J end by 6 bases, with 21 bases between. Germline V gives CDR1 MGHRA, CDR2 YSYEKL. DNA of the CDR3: TGCGCCAGCAGCCAAGAAGCGGTTAGCGGAGCCATAGTCAATGAGCAGTTCTTC. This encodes CASSQEAVSGAIVNEQFF.

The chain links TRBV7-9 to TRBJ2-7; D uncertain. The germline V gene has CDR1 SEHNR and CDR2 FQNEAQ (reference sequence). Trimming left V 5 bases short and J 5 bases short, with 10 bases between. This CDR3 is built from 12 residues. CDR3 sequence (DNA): TGTGCCAGCAGCCTCACTACGCACGAGCAGTACTTC. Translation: CASSLTTHEQYF.